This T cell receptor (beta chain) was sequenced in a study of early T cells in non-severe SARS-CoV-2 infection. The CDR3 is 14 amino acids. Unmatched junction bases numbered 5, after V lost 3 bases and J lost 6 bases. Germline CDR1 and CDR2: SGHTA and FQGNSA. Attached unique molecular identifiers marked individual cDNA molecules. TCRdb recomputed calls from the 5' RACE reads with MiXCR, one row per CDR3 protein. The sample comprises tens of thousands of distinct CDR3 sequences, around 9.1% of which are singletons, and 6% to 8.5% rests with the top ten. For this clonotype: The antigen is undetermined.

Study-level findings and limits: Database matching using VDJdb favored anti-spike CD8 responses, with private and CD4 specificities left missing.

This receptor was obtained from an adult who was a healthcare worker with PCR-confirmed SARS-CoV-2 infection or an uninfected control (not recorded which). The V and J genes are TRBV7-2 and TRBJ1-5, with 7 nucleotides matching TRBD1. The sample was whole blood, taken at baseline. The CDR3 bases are TGTGCCAGCAGCTTCGGACAGGACGGTCAGCCCCAGCATTTT. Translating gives CASSFGQDGQPQHF.